Following are 7 T cell receptor beta chains from one sample sequenced in a study of cytomegalovirus exposure and HLA in healthy donors. Profiled with immunoSEQ multiplex PCR; TCRdb holds only in-frame clones, not every one. The table shows 90,000 to 150,000 clones, with around 89% occurring only once. Sample: PBMCs. These receptors were obtained from a man aged 18 to 29 in good health and CMV-seronegative.

The chain uses TRBV27 and TRBJ1-1; perhaps TRBD1 as D (5 bases). V was pared by 1 base and J by 3 bases, with 9 bases between. Germline assignment: CDR1 MNHEY and CDR2 SMNVEV (reference sequence). This CDR3 is 14 amino acids long. The CDR3: CASSLLWGDTEAFF. CDR3 sequence (DNA): TGTGCCAGCAGTTTATTGTGGGGGGACACTGAAGCTTTCTTT.

The CDR3 DNA sequence: TGTGCCAGCAGTTTTTTGACGGAGAGCTCCTACGAGCAGTACTTC. As protein: CASSFLTESSYEQYF. The J gene is TRBJ2-7, the V gene TRBV28; no clear D gene. The germline V and J ends were trimmed by 3 bases and 0 bases, with 12 bases remaining between them. The germline V gene has CDR1 MDHEN and CDR2 SYDVKM. The CDR3 loop spans 15 amino acids.

The rearrangement links TRBV5-1 to TRBJ2-6; 10 positions match TRBD1. The V and J ends lost 4 bases and 1 base, in that order; junction bases with no gene match: 5. Germline V lookup: CDR1 SGHRS, CDR2 YFSETQ. This CDR3 has 17 amino acids. The CDR3 DNA sequence: TGCGCCAGCAGCCTGGGACAGGGGAAGTCTGGGGCCAACGTCCTGACTTTC. It yields the protein CASSLGQGKSGANVLTF.

This sequence joins TRBV7-9 and TRBJ1-2; D uncertain. Trimming removed 0 bases from V and 6 bases from J, with 5 bases in between. The CDR3 extends over 12 amino acids. Germline V gene sequence: CDR1 SEHNR, CDR2 FQNEAQ (reference sequence). The CDR3 sequence is CASSLAGDGYTF. The CDR3 DNA follows: TGTGCCAGCAGCTTAGCCGGGGATGGCTACACCTTC.

The V and J genes are TRBV11-2 and TRBJ1-6; D is uncertain. V dropped 5 bases and J dropped 7 bases, with 12 bases sitting between them. The germline V gene encodes CDR1 SGHAT and CDR2 FQNNGV. CDR3 length equals 14 residues. CDR3 nucleotides: TGTGCCAGCAGCGATGCGGGAGTAAATTCACCCCTCCACTTT. This codes for CASSDAGVNSPLHF.

The V gene is TRBV30, the J gene TRBJ2-1; maybe TRBD1 (6 bases). Trimming removed 4 bases at V and 8 bases at J, with 18 bases between. The CDR3 contains 14 residues. Germline V CDR1 and CDR2: GTSNPN, SVGIG (reference sequence). The CDR3 DNA reads TGTGCCTGGACTGGGGACACTCGGGTGGATGAGCAGTTCTTC. Translated, it gives CAWTGDTRVDEQFF.

J is TRBJ1-1 and V is TRBV11-3, with TRBD1 matching 7 bases. Germline values: CDR1 SGHNT, CDR2 YENEEA. The CDR3 consists of 15 residues. With V trimmed by 10 bases and J by 1 base, 12 bases remained unmatched. In DNA, the CDR3 is TGTGCCACTACCGGGGGGGGACAGTCGAACACTGAAGCTTTCTTT. Amino acid sequence: CATTGGGQSNTEAFF.